The 6 T cell receptor beta chains presented below share a single source sample, sequenced in a study of CD8 T cells in ankylosing spondylitis. TCRdb passed the 5' RACE reads through MiXCR, listing each CDR3 protein once. The sample lists roughly 240,000 distinct CDR3 sequences; 32% were seen once. Sequencing input: blood, either unsorted or a sorted T cell fraction (not recorded which). The receptors were sampled from a male donor with ankylosing spondylitis or in good health (not recorded which).

The chain couples TRBV12-3 or TRBV12-4 to TRBJ2-5; D tentatively reads TRBD1 or TRBD2 (6 bases each). The CDR3 length is 12 residues. V dropped 7 bases and J dropped 5 bases, with 11 bases sitting between them. For the CDR3, the DNA is TGTGCCAGCACTCAGGGGAGGGAGACCCAGTACTTC. Amino acids: CASTQGRETQYF.

The table lists this clonotype with a few counts. The chain couples TRBV5-1 to TRBJ2-1, with D possibly TRBD1 on 5 matching bases. The CDR3 spans 12 residues. The germline V and J ends were trimmed by 7 bases and 7 bases, with 12 bases remaining between them. From germline, CDR1 is SGHRS and CDR2 YFSETQ. The DNA of the CDR3 is TGCGCCAGCTCTTACCAGGGAAATGAGCAGTTCTTC. It is translated as CASSYQGNEQFF.

There are many counts of this clonotype. The rearrangement joins TRBV7-6 to TRBJ2-7; D is possibly TRBD1 (6 bases). Germline V lookup: CDR1 SGHVS, CDR2 FNYEAQ. The CDR3 covers 12 residues. V was clipped by 2 bases and J by 6 bases, with 8 bases between them. The CDR3 DNA reads as TGTGCCAGCAGCTTACAAGGGGGCGAGCAGTACTTC. Translation: CASSLQGGEQYF.

This clonotype showed up just a few times. The V and J genes are TRBV18 and TRBJ1-6, with D hard to call. The germline gives CDR1 KGHSH, CDR2 LQKENI. There are 16 residues in the CDR3. Trimming cost V 2 bases and J 7 bases, with 15 bases left between them. CDR3 protein: CASSPGPERGNSPLHF. In DNA, the CDR3 is TGTGCCAGCTCACCAGGGCCGGAGAGAGGGAATTCACCCCTCCACTTT.

This clonotype has only a few counts. CDR3 region: CASSPQMNTEAFF. CDR3 nucleotides: TGCGCCAGCAGCCCGCAGATGAACACTGAAGCTTTCTTT. The chain joins TRBV5-1 to TRBJ1-1; D unclear. The germline CDR1 and CDR2 sequences are SGHRS and YFSETQ. CDR3 size: 13 residues. The V gene lost 4 bases and the J gene lost 0 bases, with 7 bases spanning the gap.

CDR3 sequence: CASSSDSMYEQYF. CDR3 sequence (DNA): TGTGCCAGCAGCAGTGACAGCATGTACGAGCAGTACTTC. V and J are TRBV6-6 and TRBJ2-7; weak D call: TRBD1 (5 bases). This CDR3 contains 13 residues. Germline lookup yields CDR1 MNHNY and CDR2 SVGAGI (reference sequence). V dropped 6 bases and J dropped 4 bases, with 13 bases sitting between them.